This TCR beta chain was obtained from a study of tumor and adjacent non-tumor tissue in lung cancer. V shed 0 bases and J shed 6 bases, with 21 bases lying between them. The length of the CDR3 is 17 residues. CDR1 and CDR2 (germline): LGHNA, YNFKEQ. With regard to this clonotype: Antigen unknown.

Whole-study results and caveats: Compared with tumor, normal lung showed significantly lower TCR diversity.

This sample's RNA came from whole unsorted tissue. The normal lung tissue was taken more than 3 cm from the tumor edge. A modified ARM-PCR protocol with three rounds of nested PCR amplified TCRbeta. Via MiXCR, TCRdb re-called the multiplex PCR reads, giving one row per CDR3 protein. The sample includes about 43,000 distinct CDR3 sequences, 60% of them seen just once. The J gene is TRBJ2-7, the V gene TRBV4-2; D is possibly TRBD2 (6 bases). This TCR came from a middle-aged man with non-small cell lung cancer. Sequencing was performed on distant non-tumor lung tissue. DNA of the CDR3: TGTGCCAGCAGCCAAGACCCCCGGACCAACGGGAGTGGCGAGCAGTACTTC. It translates to CASSQDPRTNGSGEQYF.